A selection of T cell receptor beta chains follows, all from one sample in a study of identical twins. TCRdb reprocessed the 5' RACE reads via MiXCR and lists one record per CDR3 protein. The data show 1.5 million to 2 million distinct CDR3 sequences, with 32% seen just once and under 0.35% held by the top ten. Sequenced sample: cord blood. Every receptor here comes from a newborn girl in good health. The CDR3 runs from the conserved cysteine through the conserved F or W. A D gene is named only where the DNA matches it firmly. A row's size may be missing; if present it is once, few, many or a size class.

d_call: TRBD1; clone_size: NA; j_call: TRBJ1-2; v_call: TRBV20-1; cdr3_aa: CSASETGLYGYTF; cdr3_nt: TGCAGTGCTAGTGAGACAGGGCTCTATGGCTACACCTTC
d_call: NA; clone_size: NA; j_call: TRBJ1-2; v_call: TRBV9; cdr3_aa: CASSVCRTNYGCTF; cdr3_nt: TGTGCCAGCAGCGTATGCAGGACCAACTATGGCTGCACCTTC
d_call: NA; clone_size: NA; j_call: TRBJ1-2; v_call: TRBV9; cdr3_aa: CASSVALQGGYGYTF; cdr3_nt: TGTGCCAGCAGCGTAGCCCTACAAGGCGGATATGGCTACACCTTC
d_call: TRBD2; clone_size: NA; j_call: TRBJ2-1; v_call: TRBV10-3; cdr3_aa: CAISETNPGLDHEQFF; cdr3_nt: TGTGCCATCAGTGAGACAAACCCGGGACTAGACCATGAGCAGTTCTTC
d_call: NA; clone_size: NA; j_call: TRBJ2-7; v_call: TRBV20-1; cdr3_aa: CSVKASYEQYF; cdr3_nt: TGCAGTGTCAAAGCCTCCTACGAGCAGTACTTC
d_call: TRBD2; clone_size: few; j_call: TRBJ2-7; v_call: TRBV20-1; cdr3_aa: CSARDSGLAGVYEQYF; cdr3_nt: TGCAGTGCTAGAGATAGCGGACTAGCGGGAGTCTACGAGCAGTACTTC
d_call: NA; clone_size: few; j_call: TRBJ2-7; v_call: TRBV27; cdr3_aa: CASSLWGPYEQYF; cdr3_nt: TGCGCCAGCAGCTTGTGGGGCCCATACGAGCAGTACTTC
d_call: NA; clone_size: few; j_call: TRBJ2-5; v_call: TRBV5-1; cdr3_aa: CASSLACTEETQYF; cdr3_nt: TGCGCCAGCAGCTTGGCTTGCACGGAAGAGACCCAGTACTTC
d_call: NA; clone_size: NA; j_call: TRBJ2-7; v_call: TRBV11-2; cdr3_aa: CASSLLPLVYEQYF; cdr3_nt: TGTGCCAGCAGCCTTCTCCCCCTGGTCTACGAGCAGTACTTC
d_call: NA; clone_size: few; j_call: TRBJ2-7; v_call: TRBV9; cdr3_aa: CASSEGNLGYEQYF; cdr3_nt: TGTGCCAGCAGCGAGGGGAACCTAGGCTACGAGCAGTACTTC
d_call: NA; clone_size: many; j_call: TRBJ2-3; v_call: TRBV11-2; cdr3_aa: CASSFYRNPSTDTQYF; cdr3_nt: TGTGCCAGCAGCTTTTACAGGAACCCTAGCACAGATACGCAGTATTTT
d_call: TRBD1; clone_size: few; j_call: TRBJ1-1; v_call: TRBV5-1; cdr3_aa: CASFSDRGTEAFF; cdr3_nt: TGCGCCAGTTTTTCGGACAGGGGCACTGAAGCTTTCTTT
d_call: NA; clone_size: NA; j_call: TRBJ2-3; v_call: TRBV6-1; cdr3_aa: CASSEQGFLGTDTQYF; cdr3_nt: TGTGCCAGCAGTGAACAGGGCTTCCTGGGGACAGATACGCAGTATTTT
d_call: TRBD2; clone_size: NA; j_call: TRBJ2-3; v_call: TRBV5-4; cdr3_aa: CASSSFSGEDTQYF; cdr3_nt: TGTGCCAGCAGCTCATTTAGCGGGGAGGATACGCAGTATTTT
d_call: NA; clone_size: NA; j_call: TRBJ1-1; v_call: TRBV12-3/TRBV12-4; cdr3_aa: CASSPAGRGRNTEAFF; cdr3_nt: TGTGCCAGCAGCCCCGCAGGTAGGGGCCGTAACACTGAAGCTTTCTTT
d_call: NA; clone_size: NA; j_call: TRBJ2-3; v_call: TRBV18; cdr3_aa: CAGSPQGRDTQYF; cdr3_nt: TGTGCCGGCTCACCGCAGGGAAGAGATACGCAGTATTTT
d_call: NA; clone_size: NA; j_call: TRBJ1-5; v_call: TRBV20-1; cdr3_aa: CSARDRAYSNQPQHF; cdr3_nt: TGCAGTGCTAGAGATCGGGCCTATAGCAATCAGCCCCAGCATTTT
d_call: NA; clone_size: NA; j_call: TRBJ2-1; v_call: TRBV7-2; cdr3_aa: CASSFDTQETQFF; cdr3_nt: TGTGCCAGCAGCTTCGACACCCAAGAGACCCAGTTCTTC
d_call: NA; clone_size: NA; j_call: TRBJ1-2; v_call: TRBV6-5; cdr3_aa: CASSYASANYGYTF; cdr3_nt: TGTGCCAGCAGTTATGCCTCTGCTAACTATGGCTACACCTTC
d_call: NA; clone_size: NA; j_call: TRBJ2-1; v_call: TRBV6-5; cdr3_aa: CASSYSPTRAGVTDNEQFF; cdr3_nt: TGTGCCAGCAGTTACTCCCCTACTCGGGCAGGGGTCACGGACAATGAGCAGTTCTTC
d_call: TRBD2; clone_size: NA; j_call: TRBJ2-5; v_call: TRBV11-2; cdr3_aa: CASSPLTSPQETQYF; cdr3_nt: TGTGCCAGCAGCCCCTTGACTAGCCCCCAAGAGACCCAGTACTTC
d_call: TRBD2; clone_size: NA; j_call: TRBJ2-7; v_call: TRBV7-2; cdr3_aa: CASNLGLAGGGYEQYF; cdr3_nt: TGTGCCAGCAACTTGGGACTAGCGGGAGGTGGCTACGAGCAGTACTTC
d_call: NA; clone_size: many; j_call: TRBJ1-4; v_call: TRBV28; cdr3_aa: CASSSTDEKLFF; cdr3_nt: TGTGCCAGCAGTTCGACGGACGAAAAACTGTTTTTT
d_call: NA; clone_size: few; j_call: TRBJ1-2; v_call: TRBV29-1; cdr3_aa: CSVELGLSYGYTF; cdr3_nt: TGCAGCGTTGAACTAGGGTTATCCTATGGCTACACCTTC
d_call: TRBD1; clone_size: NA; j_call: TRBJ2-1; v_call: TRBV28; cdr3_aa: CASSFGPGQGRNEQFF; cdr3_nt: TGTGCCAGCAGTTTTGGTCCGGGACAGGGTCGGAATGAGCAGTTCTTC
d_call: TRBD2; clone_size: few; j_call: TRBJ2-7; v_call: TRBV20-1; cdr3_aa: CSARDRAGDPYEQYF; cdr3_nt: TGCAGTGCTAGAGATAGGGCGGGGGACCCCTACGAGCAGTACTTC
d_call: NA; clone_size: NA; j_call: TRBJ2-4; v_call: TRBV3-1; cdr3_aa: CASSHLGQLAKNIQYF; cdr3_nt: TGTGCCAGCAGCCACCTAGGGCAGTTAGCCAAAAACATTCAGTACTTC
d_call: NA; clone_size: NA; j_call: TRBJ2-7; v_call: TRBV2; cdr3_aa: CASSEHGIDEQYF; cdr3_nt: TGTGCCAGCAGTGAACACGGTATCGACGAGCAGTACTTC
d_call: NA; clone_size: NA; j_call: TRBJ2-3; v_call: TRBV5-1; cdr3_aa: CAGSKHQSDTQYF; cdr3_nt: TGCGCCGGCAGCAAACACCAATCCGATACGCAGTATTTT
d_call: NA; clone_size: NA; j_call: TRBJ2-4; v_call: TRBV20-1; cdr3_aa: CSARDRIAKNIQYF; cdr3_nt: TGCAGTGCTAGAGACAGGATAGCCAAAAACATTCAGTACTTC
d_call: NA; clone_size: few; j_call: TRBJ2-7; v_call: TRBV15; cdr3_aa: CATSRAGEITYEQYF; cdr3_nt: TGTGCCACCAGCAGAGCTGGGGAGATCACCTACGAGCAGTACTTC
d_call: NA; clone_size: NA; j_call: TRBJ2-3; v_call: TRBV7-6; cdr3_aa: CASSLPKGDSSTDTQYF; cdr3_nt: TGTGCCAGCAGCTTACCGAAGGGGGACTCTAGCACAGATACGCAGTATTTT
d_call: NA; clone_size: few; j_call: TRBJ2-3; v_call: TRBV15; cdr3_aa: CATSRDGTHSTDTQYF; cdr3_nt: TGTGCCACCAGCAGAGACGGGACCCATAGCACAGATACGCAGTATTTT
d_call: NA; clone_size: NA; j_call: TRBJ1-3; v_call: TRBV6-6; cdr3_aa: CASSYERGSGNTIYF; cdr3_nt: TGTGCCAGCAGTTACGAGAGAGGCTCTGGAAACACCATATATTTT
d_call: TRBD2; clone_size: few; j_call: TRBJ2-7; v_call: TRBV20-1; cdr3_aa: CSALTSGRINEQYF; cdr3_nt: TGCAGTGCTCTAACTAGCGGGAGAATCAACGAGCAGTACTTC
d_call: NA; clone_size: NA; j_call: TRBJ2-3; v_call: TRBV3-1; cdr3_aa: CASSPRPLTDTQYF; cdr3_nt: TGTGCCAGCAGCCCACGACCCCTCACAGATACGCAGTATTTT
d_call: TRBD2; clone_size: NA; j_call: TRBJ2-2; v_call: TRBV7-2; cdr3_aa: CASSRGVNTGELFF; cdr3_nt: TGTGCCAGCAGCCGGGGGGTAAACACCGGGGAGCTGTTTTTT
d_call: TRBD2; clone_size: few; j_call: TRBJ2-3; v_call: TRBV24-1; cdr3_aa: CATSDPGRTGTDTQYF; cdr3_nt: TGTGCCACCAGTGATCCCGGGAGGACCGGCACAGATACGCAGTATTTT
d_call: NA; clone_size: NA; j_call: TRBJ1-1; v_call: TRBV28; cdr3_aa: CAGSLTKGGTEAFF; cdr3_nt: TGTGCCGGCAGTTTAACAAAGGGGGGGACTGAAGCTTTCTTT
d_call: NA; clone_size: once; j_call: TRBJ1-1; v_call: TRBV20-1; cdr3_aa: CSASNGLNTEAFF; cdr3_nt: TGCAGTGCTAGTAATGGATTGAACACTGAAGCTTTCTTT
d_call: NA; clone_size: few; j_call: TRBJ2-3; v_call: TRBV7-9; cdr3_aa: CASSLDAGGGTDTQYF; cdr3_nt: TGTGCCAGCAGCTTAGACGCAGGGGGAGGTACAGATACGCAGTATTTT
d_call: TRBD1; clone_size: NA; j_call: TRBJ2-2; v_call: TRBV11-1; cdr3_aa: CASSLYRGRNTGELFF; cdr3_nt: TGTGCCAGCAGCTTGTATAGGGGGCGAAACACCGGGGAGCTGTTTTTT
d_call: NA; clone_size: once; j_call: TRBJ1-6; v_call: TRBV4-2; cdr3_aa: CASSQGTPGRENSPLHF; cdr3_nt: TGTGCCAGCAGCCAGGGTACCCCGGGCAGGGAAAATTCACCCCTCCACTTT
d_call: NA; clone_size: once; j_call: TRBJ1-1; v_call: TRBV5-1; cdr3_aa: CASSLTFGTEAFF; cdr3_nt: TGCGCCAGCAGCTTGACATTTGGGACTGAAGCTTTCTTT
d_call: NA; clone_size: NA; j_call: TRBJ1-1; v_call: TRBV4-2; cdr3_aa: CASSQARVMNTEAFF; cdr3_nt: TGTGCCAGCAGCCAAGCCAGGGTAATGAACACTGAAGCTTTCTTT
d_call: TRBD1; clone_size: NA; j_call: TRBJ1-4; v_call: TRBV9; cdr3_aa: CASSDRQGRDEKLFF; cdr3_nt: TGTGCCAGCAGCGACCGACAGGGACGAGATGAAAAACTGTTTTTT
d_call: TRBD1; clone_size: few; j_call: TRBJ1-1; v_call: TRBV20-1; cdr3_aa: CSARQQGDTEAFF; cdr3_nt: TGCAGTGCTAGACAACAGGGGGACACTGAAGCTTTCTTT
d_call: TRBD2; clone_size: NA; j_call: TRBJ2-7; v_call: TRBV2; cdr3_aa: CASSLAGVWGGSYNEQYF; cdr3_nt: TGTGCCAGCAGTCTAGCGGGAGTTTGGGGTGGTTCCTACAATGAGCAGTACTTC
d_call: NA; clone_size: NA; j_call: TRBJ2-7; v_call: TRBV21-1; cdr3_aa: CASRKAGDEQYF; cdr3_nt: TGTGCCAGCAGAAAAGCGGGAGACGAGCAGTACTTC
d_call: TRBD1; clone_size: few; j_call: TRBJ1-1; v_call: TRBV4-2; cdr3_aa: CASSQAGGSNTEAFF; cdr3_nt: TGTGCCAGCAGCCAAGCAGGGGGCTCGAACACTGAAGCTTTCTTT
d_call: TRBD1; clone_size: NA; j_call: TRBJ2-7; v_call: TRBV11-1; cdr3_aa: CASSLIGQGAYEQYF; cdr3_nt: TGTGCCAGCAGCTTAATAGGACAGGGGGCCTACGAGCAGTACTTC
d_call: TRBD1; clone_size: NA; j_call: TRBJ1-6; v_call: TRBV6-1; cdr3_aa: CASSELTGGHSPLHF; cdr3_nt: TGTGCCAGCAGTGAACTGACAGGGGGGCATTCACCCCTCCACTTT
d_call: NA; clone_size: NA; j_call: TRBJ2-7; v_call: TRBV13; cdr3_aa: CASGLLGSNSYEQYF; cdr3_nt: TGTGCCAGCGGGTTATTGGGGTCCAACTCCTACGAGCAGTACTTC
d_call: NA; clone_size: NA; j_call: TRBJ1-1; v_call: TRBV5-1; cdr3_aa: CASSLPQGTQTEAFF; cdr3_nt: TGCGCCAGCAGCCTTCCGCAGGGCACACAGACTGAAGCTTTCTTT
d_call: NA; clone_size: few; j_call: TRBJ2-2; v_call: TRBV28; cdr3_aa: CASSLGSLNPTGELFF; cdr3_nt: TGTGCCAGCAGTTTAGGCTCCCTAAACCCTACCGGGGAGCTGTTTTTT
d_call: NA; clone_size: few; j_call: TRBJ2-7; v_call: TRBV4-1; cdr3_aa: CASSQVWMYEQYF; cdr3_nt: TGCGCCAGCAGCCAAGTATGGATGTACGAGCAGTACTTC
d_call: TRBD1; clone_size: NA; j_call: TRBJ1-6; v_call: TRBV11-2; cdr3_aa: CASSLRTGYPLHF; cdr3_nt: TGTGCCAGCAGCCTCCGGACAGGGTACCCCCTCCACTTT
d_call: NA; clone_size: NA; j_call: TRBJ2-7; v_call: TRBV20-1; cdr3_aa: CSANTGLITRYNEQYF; cdr3_nt: TGCAGTGCTAATACAGGTCTGATTACGCGATACAATGAGCAGTACTTC
d_call: TRBD2; clone_size: NA; j_call: TRBJ2-7; v_call: TRBV6-2/TRBV6-3; cdr3_aa: CASSYASGLVSYEQYF; cdr3_nt: TGTGCCAGCAGTTACGCCTCGGGACTAGTCTCCTACGAGCAGTACTTC